One and the same sample provided the 30 T cell receptor beta chains below, sequenced in a study of cytomegalovirus exposure and HLA in healthy donors. The study ran its PCR with 60 Vbeta and 13 Jbeta primers. Using immunoSEQ multiplex PCR, the repertoire was profiled, and TCRdb retains in-frame clones only, with some absent. The sample shows some 110,000 clones, approximately 71% of them seen only once. The specimen was PBMCs. The receptors derive from a man aged 35 to 55 in good health and CMV-seronegative.

This chain uses TRBV4-2 with TRBJ1-4, with TRBD1 matching 7 bases. CDR1 and CDR2 from the germline V gene are LGHNA and YNFKEQ. V lost 4 bases, J lost 8 bases, and 16 bases stayed unmatched. The CDR3 sequence is 17 residues long. The CDR3 sequence is CASSPQPATGEREKLFF. For the CDR3, the DNA is TGTGCCAGCAGCCCACAACCCGCCACAGGGGAGCGGGAAAAACTGTTTTTT.

J is TRBJ1-3 and V is TRBV6-5; TRBD1 matches 7 bases. The CDR3 consists of 14 residues. Per germline, CDR1 MNHEY and CDR2 SVGAGI. The trim removed 6 bases at V and 4 bases at J, leaving 6 bases unmatched. CDR3 residues: CASRRQGVGNTIYF. CDR3 DNA: TGTGCCAGCAGGCGACAGGGAGTGGGAAACACCATATATTTT.

V is TRBV6-1 and J is TRBJ1-5; 8 bases line up with TRBD1. J was trimmed by 0 bases and V by 6 bases; bases with no gene match: 4. The germline V gene has CDR1 MNHNS and CDR2 SASEGT. The length of the CDR3 is 15 residues. CDR3 protein: CASRGGQVSNQPQHF. The CDR3 region has the DNA TGTGCCAGCAGGGGGGGACAGGTTAGCAATCAGCCCCAGCATTTT.

V is TRBV28 and J is TRBJ2-1; 11 nucleotides align to TRBD2. V lost 6 bases to trimming and J lost 8 bases; unmatched junction nucleotides: 6. The CDR3 covers 14 residues. The germline V gene has CDR1 MDHEN and CDR2 SYDVKM. CDR3 DNA sequence: TGTGCCAGCAGCCGACTAGCGGGGCGATATGAGCAGTTCTTC. It is translated as CASSRLAGRYEQFF.

The rearrangement links TRBV18 to TRBJ2-3; maybe TRBD2 (5 bases). V lost 6 bases and J lost 2, with 9 bases in between. CDR3 size: 13 residues. CDR1 KGHSH and CDR2 LQKENI come from the germline V gene. DNA for the CDR3: TGTGCCAGCTCCGGGATCCACACAGATACGCAGTATTTT. As protein: CASSGIHTDTQYF.

The genes are TRBV5-1 and TRBJ1-1; perhaps TRBD1 as D (5 bases). Germline CDR1 and CDR2: SGHRS and YFSETQ. Trimming cost V 0 bases and J 4 bases, with 13 bases left between them. The length of the CDR3 is 15 residues. CDR3 loop: CASSLEGVSFTEAFF. In nucleotides, the CDR3 is TGCGCCAGCAGCTTGGAAGGGGTATCGTTCACTGAAGCTTTCTTT.

The V and J genes are TRBV6-5 and TRBJ1-2; 10 positions agree with TRBD1. The CDR3 consists of 14 residues. With 6 bases clipped from V and 7 bases from J, the junction kept 8 bases outside the gene matches. Germline V gene sequence: CDR1 MNHEY, CDR2 SVGAGI. CDR3 nucleotide sequence: TGTGCCAGCAGATCCGACAGGGGGCGCGCTGGCTACACCTTC. It is translated as CASRSDRGRAGYTF.

The J gene is TRBJ2-1, the V gene TRBV7-8, with 10 bases identical to TRBD2. The CDR3 runs 17 residues. Germline V CDR1 and CDR2: SGHVS, FQNEAQ. The J segment lost 2 bases and the V segment lost 4 bases, leaving 8 bases of the junction unmatched. CDR3 region: CASSSLPSGGTYNEQFF. Written as DNA, the CDR3 is TGTGCCAGCAGCTCCCTCCCTAGCGGGGGAACCTACAATGAGCAGTTCTTC.

Regarding this clone: At one end the junction does not follow the germline gene, possibly because of a read error. The chain is built from TRBV20-1 and TRBJ2-7; 7 nucleotides line up with TRBD1. CDR3 size: 11 residues. The germline V gene encodes CDR1 DFQATT and CDR2 SNEGSKA (reference sequence). CDR3 loop: CSARQGQEIVF. The DNA for the CDR3 is TGCAGTGCTAGACAAGGACAGGAGATAGTCTTC.

The gene calls are TRBV15 and TRBJ1-1; D is perhaps TRBD1 (5 bases). Germline CDR1 reads LNHNV; CDR2 reads YYDKDF (reference sequence). This CDR3 region has 11 residues. Trimming removed 8 bases from V and 9 bases from J, with 13 bases in between. The CDR3 DNA reads as TGTGCCACCCGGGGGGGATCCCAAGCTTTCTTT. It translates to CATRGGSQAFF. Supplemented by reference TRBV15 and TRBJ1-1, the full variable domain reads DAMVIQNPRYQVTQFGKPVTLSCSQTLNHNVMYWYQQKSSQAPKLLFHYYDKDFNNEADTPDNFQSRRPNTSFCFLDIRSPGLGDTAMYLCATRGGSQAFFGQGTRLTVV.

The chain recombines TRBV6-5 with TRBJ1-5; perhaps TRBD1 as D (5 bases). Germline CDR1 reads MNHEY; CDR2 reads SVGAGI. Trimming cost V 5 bases and J 2 bases, with 10 bases left between them. The CDR3 length is 14 residues. The CDR3 DNA follows: TGTGCCAGCAGTCAGGGAAGTGGCAATCAGCCCCAGCATTTT. Its translation: CASSQGSGNQPQHF.

This chain connects TRBV5-1 to TRBJ1-3; TRBD1 matches at 8 bases. The CDR3 has 15 amino acids. The V gene end was trimmed by 2 bases and the J gene end by 8 bases; junction bases not matched to a gene: 9. Germline V gene lookup returns CDR1 SGHRS and CDR2 YFSETQ. This chain's CDR3 is CASSFDGRGLDTIYF. Written as DNA, the CDR3 is TGCGCCAGCAGCTTCGATGGCAGGGGGCTAGACACCATATATTTT.

This chain uses TRBV9 with TRBJ1-1, with 12 nucleotides matching TRBD1. CDR1 SGDLS and CDR2 YYNGEE come from the germline V gene. The CDR3 length is 17 residues. The junction had 8 bases not matched to a gene; V was cut back by 2 bases and J by 3 bases. The CDR3, as DNA: TGTGCCAGCAGCGTTACGGGACAGGGGGCGCAGGACACTGAAGCTTTCTTT. Translated, it gives CASSVTGQGAQDTEAFF.

The gene calls are TRBV7-9 and TRBJ2-7, with 7 bases that match TRBD1. The ends lost 7 bases at V and 3 bases at J; junction bases unmatched: 6. Germline V gene data show CDR1 as SEHNR and CDR2 as FQNEAQ (reference sequence). The CDR3 has 13 amino acids. The chain's CDR3 is CASMPGQSYEQYF. CDR3 nucleotides: TGTGCCAGCATGCCGGGACAGAGCTACGAGCAGTACTTC.

This clone came up once. V gene TRBV6-6 combines with J gene TRBJ2-7; D might be TRBD2 (7 bases). The germline CDR1 and CDR2 sequences are MNHNY and SVGAGI (reference sequence). The CDR3 has 13 residues. Trimming took off 7 bases at V and 6 bases at J, with 16 bases between the two ends. The CDR3, as DNA: TGTGCCAGCAACCGAGGGAGGGGGAGCGAGCAGTACTTC. Translation: CASNRGRGSEQYF.

The chain employs TRBV18 and TRBJ1-6; the match to TRBD1 covers 10 bases. Per the germline V gene, CDR1 is KGHSH and CDR2 is LQKENI. V was pared by 3 bases and J by 0 bases, with 8 bases of the junction left unmatched. The CDR3 covers 19 residues. CDR3 sequence (DNA): TGTGCCAGCTCACCTAAGGGACAGGGGCCTAGCTCCTATAATTCACCCCTCCACTTT. Translating it yields CASSPKGQGPSSYNSPLHF.

This clone was detected a few times. The chain joins TRBV2 to TRBJ2-1; D is ambiguous. This CDR3 is 14 amino acids long. Trimming stripped 7 bases from V and 4 bases from J, with 14 bases between. Per the germline V gene, CDR1 is SNHLY and CDR2 is FYNNEI. This chain's CDR3 is CASKVEQIYNEQFF. The CDR3 DNA follows: TGTGCCAGCAAAGTCGAACAGATATACAATGAGCAGTTCTTC.

This chain uses TRBV10-3 with TRBJ2-1; 10 nucleotides match TRBD2. V was pared by 4 bases and J by 2 bases, with 2 bases of the junction left unmatched. The CDR3 covers 15 residues. CDR1 and CDR2 (germline): ENHRY, SYGVKD. DNA for the CDR3: TGTGCCATCAGTGGTACTAGCGGGGCCTACAATGAGCAGTTCTTC. Its translation is CAISGTSGAYNEQFF.

The rearrangement uses TRBV5-1 and TRBJ2-7, with 12 bases fitting TRBD1. CDR1 and CDR2 (germline): SGHRS, YFSETQ. There are 15 residues in the CDR3. Trimming at V came to 4 bases and at J to 6 bases, leaving 8 bases not matched to a gene. The CDR3, as DNA: TGCGCCAGCAGCGAGGGACAGGGGGCATGGGTCGAGCAGTACTTC. Protein sequence: CASSEGQGAWVEQYF.

This clone has a handful of counts. V gene TRBV7-2 combines with J gene TRBJ2-7; 8 bases match TRBD1. With 5 bases clipped from V and 7 bases from J, the junction kept 7 bases outside the gene matches. Looked up from germline, CDR1 is SGHTA and CDR2 is FQGNSA. The CDR3 runs to 13 residues. The CDR3 reads CASSKLDRAEQYF. For the CDR3, the DNA is TGTGCCAGCAGCAAATTGGACAGGGCTGAGCAGTACTTC.

The chain combines TRBV28 with TRBJ2-3, with 8 bases identical to TRBD2. Looked up from germline, CDR1 is MDHEN and CDR2 is SYDVKM. The CDR3 has 13 amino acids. The CDR3 reads CASGGGNTDTQYF. Written as DNA, the CDR3 is TGTGCGTCTGGCGGGGGGAACACAGATACGCAGTATTTT.

V usage is TRBV7-9 and J usage is TRBJ2-2; TRBD1 matches at 9 bases. After removal of 1 base from V and 4 bases from J, the junction contained 4 bases not matched to a gene. Germline values: CDR1 SEHNR, CDR2 FQNEAQ (reference sequence). The CDR3 is 16 amino acids. CDR3 in DNA: TGTGCCAGCAGCTTAGTCTTGGGACAGGGCACCGGGGAGCTGTTTTTT. This sequence encodes CASSLVLGQGTGELFF.

The chain couples TRBV18 to TRBJ1-1, with 8 bases matching TRBD1. The V gene end was trimmed by 6 bases and the J gene end by 1 base; junction bases not matched to a gene: 10. The CDR3 totals 16 residues. Germline CDR1 KGHSH, CDR2 LQKENI. The CDR3 DNA sequence: TGTGCCAGCTCGGACTCAGGGGGCGTCGGGAACACTGAAGCTTTCTTT. Protein: CASSDSGGVGNTEAFF.

J is TRBJ2-1 and V is TRBV19; D is possibly TRBD2 (6 bases). Germline CDR1 reads LNHDA; CDR2 reads SQIVND (reference sequence). V lost 6 bases to trimming and J lost 5 bases, with 14 bases between them. There are 14 residues in the CDR3. CDR3 in DNA: TGTGCCAGTAGAAGGTGGGGGGATGACAATGAGCAGTTCTTC. Amino acid sequence: CASRRWGDDNEQFF.

This chain uses TRBV7-8 with TRBJ2-7; D gene ambiguous. Germline CDR1 is SGHVS and CDR2 is FQNEAQ. Between the trimmed V and J ends, which lost 2 bases and 3 bases, there was a span of 11 bases. The CDR3 is 14 residues long. The CDR3 reads CASSLIDLDYEQYF. The CDR3 bases are TGTGCCAGCAGCTTAATTGACTTAGACTACGAGCAGTACTTC.

This chain connects TRBV5-6 to TRBJ1-1; D is ambiguous. The CDR3 totals 15 residues. Germline V CDR1 and CDR2: SGHDT, YYEEEE. Trimming cost V 5 bases and J 1 base, with 15 bases left between them. The CDR3 sequence: CASREGRYANTEAFF. The CDR3 bases are TGTGCCAGCAGGGAAGGGAGGTACGCGAACACTGAAGCTTTCTTT.

For this clone: At one of its ends the junction is not consistent with the germline gene, which may arise from a read error. The chain employs TRBV25-1 and TRBJ1-2; possible D gene TRBD1, 5 bases. Germline V gene sequence: CDR1 MGHDK, CDR2 SYGVNS. The CDR3 contains 17 residues. In DNA, the CDR3 is TGTACCAGCAGTGATATGAAACCCTCTGCCAGGGCGGGGAGGGACACCTTC. This translates into CTSSDMKPSARAGRDTF.

This clone was detected only once. The V gene is TRBV15, the J gene TRBJ1-1; 8 bases agree with TRBD1. J was trimmed by 1 base and V by 1 base; bases with no gene match: 8. The CDR3 extends over 17 amino acids. The V gene's germline CDR1 is LNHNV and CDR2 YYDKDF (reference sequence). The CDR3 nucleotides read TGTGCCACCAGCAGAGTAGCAGGGGGCGCCGGGAACACTGAAGCTTTCTTT. It is translated as CATSRVAGGAGNTEAFF.

The chain carries TRBV15 and TRBJ1-6, with 9 bases fitting TRBD1. Germline lookup yields CDR1 LNHNV and CDR2 YYDKDF (reference sequence). The CDR3 contains 14 residues. J lost 7 bases, V lost 5 bases, and 3 bases had no gene match. This chain's CDR3 is CATSGQGQNSPLHF. As DNA, the CDR3 is TGTGCCACCAGCGGACAGGGGCAAAATTCACCCCTCCACTTT. Supplemented by reference TRBV15 and TRBJ1-6, the full variable domain reads DAMVIQNPRYQVTQFGKPVTLSCSQTLNHNVMYWYQQKSSQAPKLLFHYYDKDFNNEADTPDNFQSRRPNTSFCFLDIRSPGLGDTAMYLCATSGQGQNSPLHFGNGTRLTVT.

J is TRBJ2-7 and V is TRBV5-1, with no clear D. CDR1 is SGHRS, CDR2 YFSETQ, per germline. Trimming removed 0 bases from V and 0 bases from J, with 13 bases in between. CDR3 length: 16 amino acids. CDR3 DNA: TGCGCCAGCAGCTTGGTATTTGCGGCAAGCTCCTACGAGCAGTACTTC. It is translated as CASSLVFAASSYEQYF.